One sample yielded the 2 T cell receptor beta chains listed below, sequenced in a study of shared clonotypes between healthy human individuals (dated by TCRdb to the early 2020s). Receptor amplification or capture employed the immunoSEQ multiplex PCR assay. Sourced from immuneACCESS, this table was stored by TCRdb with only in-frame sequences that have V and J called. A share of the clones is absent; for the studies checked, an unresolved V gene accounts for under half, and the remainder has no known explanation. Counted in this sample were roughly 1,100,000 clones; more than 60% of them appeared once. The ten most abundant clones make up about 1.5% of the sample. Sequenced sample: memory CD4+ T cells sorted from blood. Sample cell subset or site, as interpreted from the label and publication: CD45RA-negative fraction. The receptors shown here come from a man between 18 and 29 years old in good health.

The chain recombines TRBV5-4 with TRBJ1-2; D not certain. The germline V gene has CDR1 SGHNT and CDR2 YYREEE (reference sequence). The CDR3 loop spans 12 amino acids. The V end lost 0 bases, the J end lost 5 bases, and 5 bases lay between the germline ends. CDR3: CASSLDQYGYTF. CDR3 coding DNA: TGTGCCAGCAGCTTGGATCAGTATGGCTACACCTTC.

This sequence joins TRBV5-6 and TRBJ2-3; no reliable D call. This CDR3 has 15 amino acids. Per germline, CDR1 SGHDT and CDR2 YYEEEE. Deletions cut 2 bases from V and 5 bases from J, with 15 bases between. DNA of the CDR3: TGTGCCAGCAGCTTCGGGTTTTCGGTGATAGATACGCAGTATTTT. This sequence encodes CASSFGFSVIDTQYF.